This T cell receptor beta chain stems from a study of OX40 agonist ivuxolimab in advanced cancers. Study outcomes and limitations: At 0.1 to 3.0 mg/kg and by week 6, CD4+ and CD8+ T cells in the blood had expanded clonally. Among the lowest peripheral clonal expansion occurred in 0.1-3.0 mg/kg partial responders.

Worth noting for this clone: The antigen is not known.

CDR3 length: 14 amino acids. CDR1 is PRHDT and CDR2 is FYEKMQ in the germline V gene (reference sequence). Trimming left V 5 bases short and J 8 bases short, with 15 bases between. TCRdb's table, derived via immunoSEQ multiplex PCR, lists solely in-frame clones and lacks some. This sample has 70,000 to 95,000 clones, with 94% found just once. The sequencing here drew on CD4+ or CD8+ T cells sorted from blood, taken in a trial of the OX40 agonist ivuxolimab. The V call is TRBV13, the J call TRBJ1-4; tentatively, D is TRBD1 (6 bases). This clonotype was obtained from an adult with an advanced solid tumor such as melanoma, head and neck, liver or kidney cancer. CDR3 in amino acids: CASSPINRVEKLFF. CDR3 coding DNA: TGTGCCAGCAGCCCTATAAACAGGGTGGAAAAACTGTTTTTT.